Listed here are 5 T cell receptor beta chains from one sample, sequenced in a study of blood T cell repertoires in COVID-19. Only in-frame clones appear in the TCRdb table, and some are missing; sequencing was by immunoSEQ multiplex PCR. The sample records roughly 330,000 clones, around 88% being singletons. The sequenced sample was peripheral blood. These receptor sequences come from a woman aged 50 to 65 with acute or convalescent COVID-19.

The CDR3 region is CASSQSRRGLAGSNEQFF. CDR3 DNA: TGTGCCAGCAGCCAATCACGACGGGGACTAGCGGGGAGCAATGAGCAGTTCTTC. V usage is TRBV14 and J usage is TRBJ2-1; 13 nucleotides match TRBD2. CDR1 is SGHDN, CDR2 FVKESK, per germline. J lost 6 bases, V lost 2 bases, and 10 bases had no gene match. This CDR3 has 18 amino acids.

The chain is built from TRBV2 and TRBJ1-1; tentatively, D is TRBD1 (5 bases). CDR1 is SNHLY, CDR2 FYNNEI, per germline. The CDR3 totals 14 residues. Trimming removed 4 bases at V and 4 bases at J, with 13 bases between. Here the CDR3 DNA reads TGTGCCAGCAGTGGGATTCGACAGCGCACTGAAGCTTTCTTT. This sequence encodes CASSGIRQRTEAFF.

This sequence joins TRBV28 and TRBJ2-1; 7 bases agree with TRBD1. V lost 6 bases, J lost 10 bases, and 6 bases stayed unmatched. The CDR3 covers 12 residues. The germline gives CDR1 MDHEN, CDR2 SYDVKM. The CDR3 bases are TGTGCCAGCAGGGACACAGGGGAAGAGCAGTTCTTC. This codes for CASRDTGEEQFF.

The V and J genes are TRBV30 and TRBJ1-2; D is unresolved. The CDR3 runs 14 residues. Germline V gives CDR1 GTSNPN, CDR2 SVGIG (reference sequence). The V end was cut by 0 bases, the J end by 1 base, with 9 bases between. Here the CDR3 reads CAWSVSGFNYGYTF. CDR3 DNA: TGTGCCTGGAGTGTATCGGGGTTTAACTATGGCTACACCTTC.

The CDR3: CASSLSGTVRRTFF. CDR3 nucleotide sequence: TGTGCCAGCAGCTTATCCGGGACAGTCCGTAGAACTTTCTTT. The gene calls are TRBV7-2 and TRBJ1-1, with 7 bases identical to TRBD1. Germline values: CDR1 SGHTA, CDR2 FQGNSA. With V trimmed by 2 bases and J by 12 bases, 12 bases remained unmatched. The CDR3 is 14 residues long.